This paragraph covers one T cell receptor beta chain sequence. The data derive from a study of blood T cell repertoires in COVID-19. This CDR3 spans 16 amino acids. Original handling: How many nucleated cells were present was estimated from reference gene primer amplification. Measured with immunoSEQ multiplex PCR; TCRdb has only the in-frame clones, and not every one. The D gene and trimming were derived from the DNA, and the V and J assignments and clone size from that table. The data contain about 520,000 clones, around 85% of them singletons. This sequence joins TRBV1 and TRBJ1-1; TRBD1 is the table's D call, not checked against the DNA. TRBV1 is reported as a pseudogene. This clonotype was obtained from a human donor in a cohort sampled during active COVID-19. The sample was peripheral blood. CDR3 loop: CTSTTTGAFHWGEAFF. CDR3 nucleotide sequence: TGCACCAGCACCACAACTGGGGCCTTCCACTGGGGTGAAGCTTTCTTT.